This TCR beta chain was profiled in a study of T-cell reconstitution after alpha-beta-depleted transplantation in children. Study-wide findings and caveats: Several hundred rapidly expanded clones from non-depleted graft cells reportedly supplied alpha-beta T cells about two months post-transplant.

Unique molecular identifiers were used to barcode this TCRbeta library. Each CDR3 protein is one row after TCRdb ran MiXCR on the PCR reads. The table shows around 960,000 distinct CDR3 sequences, with about 29% occurring only once. V shed 5 bases and J shed 4 bases, with 20 bases lying between them. Germline loops: CDR1 MDHEN, CDR2 SYDVKM. The CDR3 length is 16 residues. Comments on this clonotype: Antigen unknown.

This TCR was recovered from a boy under two years old who had a stem cell transplant for SCID, so the T cells may come from the graft donor. The rearrangement links TRBV28 to TRBJ2-5; a possible D gene is TRBD1 (6 bases). The material was PBMCs, mostly from graft donor cells, obtained 360 days after TCRalphabeta/CD19-depleted stem cell transplant. CDR3 nucleotides: TGTGCCAGCAGTCCTACCGGGACAAGTGCTCGAGAGACCCAGTACTTC. It specifies CASSPTGTSARETQYF.